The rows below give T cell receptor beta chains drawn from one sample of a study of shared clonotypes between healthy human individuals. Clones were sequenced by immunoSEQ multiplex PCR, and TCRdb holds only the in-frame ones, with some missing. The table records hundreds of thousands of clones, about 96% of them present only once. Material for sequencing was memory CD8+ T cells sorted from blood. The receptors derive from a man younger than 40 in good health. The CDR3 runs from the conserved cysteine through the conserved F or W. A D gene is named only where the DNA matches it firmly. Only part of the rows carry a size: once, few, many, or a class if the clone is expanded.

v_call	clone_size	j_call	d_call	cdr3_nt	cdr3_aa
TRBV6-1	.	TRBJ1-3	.	TGTGCCAGCAGTGGATGGGGGATTTCTGGAAACACCATATATTTT	CASSGWGISGNTIYF
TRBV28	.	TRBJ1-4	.	TGTGCCAGCAGTGGACGGATGCGGGGTAATGAAAAACTGTTTTTT	CASSGRMRGNEKLFF
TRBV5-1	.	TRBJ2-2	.	TGCGCCAGCAGCTTGGTAGGTCGGTCGAATGCCGGGGAGCTGTTTTTT	CASSLVGRSNAGELFF
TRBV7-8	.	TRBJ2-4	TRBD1	TGTGCCAGCAGCAGACAGACAGGGGGGCAAGCCAAAAACATTCAGTACTTC	CASSRQTGGQAKNIQYF
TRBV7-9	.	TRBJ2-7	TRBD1	TGTGCCAGCAGCTTAACGACAGGGGGCGAGCAGTACTTC	CASSLTTGGEQYF
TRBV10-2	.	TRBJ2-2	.	TGCGCCAGCAGTAAGGGAGCCGGGGAGCTGTTTTTT	CASSKGAGELFF
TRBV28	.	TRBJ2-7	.	TGTGCCAGCAGTTTTGGCTACGAGCAGTACTTC	CASSFGYEQYF
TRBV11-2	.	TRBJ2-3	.	TGTGCCAGCAGTCTAGCCGGGAGCACAGATACGCAGTATTTT	CASSLAGSTDTQYF
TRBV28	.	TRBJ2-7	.	TGTGCCAGCAGTTTGGTACCTAGCGAGCAGTACTTC	CASSLVPSEQYF
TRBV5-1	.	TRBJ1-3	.	TGCGCCAGCGCAGGCTCTGGAAACACCATATATTTT	CASAGSGNTIYF
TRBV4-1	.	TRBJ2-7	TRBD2	TGCGCCAGCAGCCAAGCTAGCGGGAGGGTCGAGCAGTACTTC	CASSQASGRVEQYF
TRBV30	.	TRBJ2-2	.	TGTGCCTGGCAAATGGATCAGACCGGGGAGCTGTTTTTT	CAWQMDQTGELFF
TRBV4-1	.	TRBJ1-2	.	TGCGCCAGCAGCCAAGACGCTTTGAACTATGGCTACACCTTC	CASSQDALNYGYTF
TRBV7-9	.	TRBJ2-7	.	TGTGCCAGCAGGGATGTGGGAGGCTCCTACGAGCAGTACTTC	CASRDVGGSYEQYF
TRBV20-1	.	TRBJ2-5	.	TGCATGCCTGCGGGCGGGGAGACCCAGTACTTC	CMPAGGETQYF
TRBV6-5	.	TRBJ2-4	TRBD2	TGTGCCAGCAGCAGAGCGGGAGTCCAGTACTTC	CASSRAGVQYF
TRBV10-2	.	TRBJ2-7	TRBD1	TGCGCCAGCAGGGGACAGGGGGGATCCTACGAGCAGTACTTC	CASRGQGGSYEQYF
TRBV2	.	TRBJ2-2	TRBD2	TGTGCCAGCATTTTAGCGGGGAACAGCGGGGAGCTGTTTTTT	CASILAGNSGELFF
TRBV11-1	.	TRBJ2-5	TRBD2	TGTGCCAGCAGCCCGCGTAGCGGGAGGTGGTGGGAGACCCAGTACTTC	CASSPRSGRWWETQYF
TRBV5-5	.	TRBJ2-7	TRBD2	TGTGCCAGCAGCCGGACTAGCTCCTACGAGCAGTACTTC	CASSRTSSYEQYF
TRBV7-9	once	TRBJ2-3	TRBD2	TGTGCCAGCAGCGAGAGACTAGCAGCTAGCACAGATACGCAGTATTTT	CASSERLAASTDTQYF
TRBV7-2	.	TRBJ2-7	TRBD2	TGTGCCAGCAGCCGACAAGCGGGAGGGAGCTACGAGCAGTACTTC	CASSRQAGGSYEQYF
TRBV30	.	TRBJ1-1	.	TGTGCCTGGAGCCTCAGGACGAACACTGAAGCTTTCTTT	CAWSLRTNTEAFF
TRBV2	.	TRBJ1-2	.	TGTGCCAGCAGGACCCAAGGGACAAAGGATGGCTACACCTTC	CASRTQGTKDGYTF
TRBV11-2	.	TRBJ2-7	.	TGTGCCAGCAGCTATGCGTTAGCCTCCACCTTATACGAGCAGTACTTC	CASSYALASTLYEQYF
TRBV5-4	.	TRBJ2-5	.	TGTGCCAGCAGCCAGCGGGACCAAGAGACCCAGTACTTC	CASSQRDQETQYF
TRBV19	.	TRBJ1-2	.	TGTGCCAGTAGTCCCCCCGGGGTAGGCTACACCTTC	CASSPPGVGYTF
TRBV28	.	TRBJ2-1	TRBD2	TGTGCCAGCAGGTGGACTAGCGGGAGAAACAATGAGCAGTTCTTC	CASRWTSGRNNEQFF
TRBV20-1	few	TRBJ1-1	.	TGCAGTGCTATTGAGGGGAAGGAAGCTTTCTTT	CSAIEGKEAFF
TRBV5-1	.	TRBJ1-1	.	TGCGCCAGCAGCTTGAATTCTGGGGCCCGCACTGAAGCTTTCTTT	CASSLNSGARTEAFF
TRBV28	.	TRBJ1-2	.	TGTGCCAGCAGTTTAAAGGGTTATGGCTACACCTTC	CASSLKGYGYTF
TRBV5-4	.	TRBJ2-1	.	TGTGCCAGCAGCTTGGGCCCATACAATGAGCAGTTCTTC	CASSLGPYNEQFF
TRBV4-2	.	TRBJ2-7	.	TGTGCCAGCAGCCAAGATGGCAGAGCGGACAACTACGAGCAGTACTTC	CASSQDGRADNYEQYF
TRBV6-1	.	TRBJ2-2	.	TGTGCCAGCAGTCCGAGGGGCGGGGAGCTGTTTTTT	CASSPRGGELFF
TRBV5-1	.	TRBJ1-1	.	TGCGCCAGCAGCTTGTCGGGGATGAACACTGAAGCTTTCTTT	CASSLSGMNTEAFF
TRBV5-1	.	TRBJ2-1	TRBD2	TGCGCCAGCAGCTTGGTTGTCGGACTAGCGGGCAATGAGCAGTTCTTC	CASSLVVGLAGNEQFF
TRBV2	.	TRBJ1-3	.	TGTGCCAGCATAGCCGACAGGCAAAGCTCTGGAAACACCATATATTTT	CASIADRQSSGNTIYF
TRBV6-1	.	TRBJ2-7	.	TGTGCCAGCAGTGAAATGCAGGCTTTCACCTACGAGCAGTACTTC	CASSEMQAFTYEQYF
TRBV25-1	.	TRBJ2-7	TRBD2	TGTGCCAGCAGTGCCGGGACTAGCTGGGCCTACGAGCAGTACTTC	CASSAGTSWAYEQYF
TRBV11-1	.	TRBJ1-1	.	TGTGCCAGCAGCTTAGCGCTTGGGGGGACAATGAACACTGAAGCTTTCTTT	CASSLALGGTMNTEAFF
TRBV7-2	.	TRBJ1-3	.	TGTGCCAGCAGCTCCTTGGAGGCAGCAGGAAACACCATATATTTT	CASSSLEAAGNTIYF